Following are 13 T cell receptor beta chains from one sample sequenced in a study of T cell clonotyping in hematopoietic cell transplantation. The protocol was immunoSEQ multiplex PCR, while the TCRdb copy is restricted to in-frame clones and leaves out a portion. The sample contains about 2,000 clones, almost 95% of which appear only once. Sample: peripheral blood mononuclear cells, taken 30 days after allogeneic stem cell transplant. These TCRs come from a female patient in her forties or fifties who had an allogeneic stem cell transplant from a related donor, so the T cells may come from the graft donor. Some clones in this sample may be carry-over from other donors' samples.

This chain connects TRBV27 to TRBJ1-2; D not certain. In germline, CDR1 is MNHEY, CDR2 SMNVEV (reference sequence). The CDR3 is made up of 14 amino acids. V shed 5 bases and J shed 4 bases, with 14 bases lying between them. The CDR3 nucleotides read TGTGCCAGCAGTCCGTTGACTTACTCCTATGGCTACACCTTC. Translating it yields CASSPLTYSYGYTF.

This rearrangement joins TRBV4-1 to TRBJ2-1; D ambiguous. The CDR3 runs 14 residues. Germline CDR1 is MGHRA and CDR2 is YSYEKL. V lost 1 base and J lost 15, with 19 bases in between. The CDR3 region has the DNA TGCGCCAGCAGCCAAGTTAAGCCCCGGGTATCCTGGTTCTTC. It specifies CASSQVKPRVSWFF.

The chain couples TRBV19 to TRBJ2-3; TRBD1 matches 9 bases. The CDR3 totals 17 residues. Unmatched junction bases numbered 13, after V lost 3 bases and J lost 6 bases. The V gene's germline CDR1 is LNHDA and CDR2 SQIVND (reference sequence). The CDR3 DNA reads TGTGCCAGTAGTATTGGGGGACAGGGCAAGGTAGGGGATACGCAGTATTTT. Amino acids: CASSIGGQGKVGDTQYF.

V usage is TRBV9 and J usage is TRBJ2-7; TRBD2 matches 11 bases. Germline assignment: CDR1 SGDLS and CDR2 YYNGEE. Trimming took 0 bases from V and 5 from J; bases not matched to a gene: 4. This CDR3 spans 15 amino acids. CDR3 coding DNA: TGTGCCAGCAGCGTAGGAGGACTAGCGGGTGACGAGCAGTACTTC. It codes for CASSVGGLAGDEQYF.

The rearrangement uses TRBV7-3 and TRBJ2-3, with D possibly being TRBD1 (6 bases). V shed 2 bases and J shed 4 bases, with 10 bases lying between them. The germline CDR1 and CDR2 sequences are SGHTA and FQGTGA. The CDR3 is made up of 14 amino acids. CDR3 nucleotide sequence: TGTGCCAGCAGCTTACTACAGGGTTCAGATACGCAGTATTTT. Its translation: CASSLLQGSDTQYF.

The V and J genes are TRBV2 and TRBJ1-5; 8 positions agree with TRBD1. The CDR3 covers 14 residues. V dropped 4 bases and J dropped 3; count of bases not matched to a gene: 2. The germline V gene encodes CDR1 SNHLY and CDR2 FYNNEI. In DNA, the CDR3 is TGTGCCAGCAGTGTACAGGGGGTCAATCAGCCCCAGCATTTT. Translating gives CASSVQGVNQPQHF.

The genes are TRBV28 and TRBJ1-1, with D unresolved. The CDR3 is 13 residues long. The V end lost 3 bases, the J end lost 4 bases, and 9 bases lay between the germline ends. Germline lookup yields CDR1 MDHEN and CDR2 SYDVKM. CDR3 in amino acids: CASSFSLPTEAFF. The CDR3 DNA follows: TGTGCCAGCAGTTTCAGTCTACCCACTGAAGCTTTCTTT.

The V and J genes are TRBV30 and TRBJ1-6; D ambiguous. The CDR3 loop spans 12 amino acids. The germline V gene has CDR1 GTSNPN and CDR2 SVGIG (reference sequence). V lost 4 bases to trimming and J lost 3 bases, with 4 bases between them. CDR3 protein: CAWTDYNSPLHF. In DNA, the CDR3 is TGTGCCTGGACGGACTATAATTCACCCCTCCACTTT.

The J gene is TRBJ2-7, the V gene TRBV9; D might be TRBD1 (6 bases). With 7 bases removed from V and 3 bases from J, the gap between germline ends came to 11 bases. CDR1 SGDLS and CDR2 YYNGEE come from the germline V gene. This CDR3 is built from 12 residues. CDR3 in DNA: TGTGCCAGCGGGACGGGACACTACGAGCAGTACTTC. It yields the protein CASGTGHYEQYF. Full variable domain (rest looked up from reference TRBV9 and TRBJ2-7): DSGVTQTPKHLITATGQRVTLRCSPRSGDLSVYWYQQSLDQGLQFLIQYYNGEERAKGNILERFSAQQFPDLHSELNLSSLELGDSALYFCASGTGHYEQYFGPGTRLTVT.

V is TRBV20-1 and J is TRBJ2-5; D is unresolved. CDR3 length: 10 amino acids. Germline V gene lookup returns CDR1 DFQATT and CDR2 SNEGSKA (reference sequence). CDR3 sequence: CRTSQETQYF. The DNA for the CDR3 is TGCCGGACCTCTCAAGAGACCCAGTACTTC.

The chain uses TRBV7-2 and TRBJ2-5; 9 bases are a match to TRBD2. V was clipped by 4 bases and J by 7 bases; unmatched bases: 10. CDR1 and CDR2 (germline): SGHTA, FQGNSA. The CDR3 length is 15 residues. The CDR3 is CASSYQRGEGATQYF. CDR3 bases: TGTGCCAGCAGCTACCAGCGGGGGGAGGGGGCGACCCAGTACTTC. Using reference TRBV7-2 and TRBJ2-5 for the parts outside the CDR3, the full variable domain is GAGVSQSPSNKVTEKGKDVELRCDPISGHTALYWYRQSLGQGLEFLIYFQGNSAPDKSGLPSDRFSAERTGGSVSTLTIQRTQQEDSAVYLCASSYQRGEGATQYFGPGTRLLVL.

The chain has TRBV30 and TRBJ1-2; D remains unclear. This CDR3 has 12 amino acids. The germline V and J ends were trimmed by 4 bases and 8 bases, with 14 bases remaining between them. Germline loops: CDR1 GTSNPN, CDR2 SVGIG (reference sequence). CDR3 amino acids: CAWTPGSWGYTF. CDR3 in DNA: TGTGCCTGGACTCCGGGCTCATGGGGCTACACCTTC.

This clone was seen a single time. The V call is TRBV7-2, the J call TRBJ1-5; D gene ambiguous. The V end was cut by 3 bases, the J end by 4 bases, with 13 bases between. CDR3 length: 15 residues. Germline assignment: CDR1 SGHTA and CDR2 FQGNSA. The CDR3 DNA follows: TGTGCCAGCAGCTTTTCCTCCGGTCAGAATCAGCCCCAGCATTTT. This translates into CASSFSSGQNQPQHF.